Following are 29 T cell receptor beta chains from one sample sequenced in a study of technical replicates of blood from a few donors. Sequencing was performed with immunoSEQ multiplex PCR; in TCRdb, only in-frame clones are kept and a portion is missing. The sample lists 80,000 to 100,000 clones, about 95% seen once, with around 0.21% in the top ten. The source material was T cells isolated from PBMCs. The source is a human donor in good health.

This clone was detected once. Here the CDR3 reads CAISGQLDEQFF. For the CDR3, the DNA is TGTGCCATCAGTGGACAGTTGGACGAGCAGTTCTTC. The chain has TRBV10-3 and TRBJ2-1; D is possibly TRBD1 (5 bases). V lost 4 bases to trimming and J lost 10 bases, with 11 bases between them. The CDR3 runs to 12 residues. From germline, CDR1 is ENHRY and CDR2 SYGVKD.

This chain uses TRBV5-4 with TRBJ1-2; D is unclear. Per germline, CDR1 SGHNT and CDR2 YYREEE (reference sequence). V lost 7 bases and J lost 5, with 15 bases in between. There are 13 residues in the CDR3. Written as DNA, the CDR3 is TGTGCCAGCCGCGGCGCAGGCGGGTATGGCTACACCTTC. Its translation: CASRGAGGYGYTF.

The chain couples TRBV4-1 to TRBJ1-6; no reliable D call. The germline V and J ends were trimmed by 0 bases and 10 bases, with 10 bases remaining between them. Per the germline V gene, CDR1 is MGHRA and CDR2 is YSYEKL. This CDR3 is built from 14 residues. The CDR3 region is CASSQESVTSPLHF. The CDR3 region has the DNA TGCGCCAGCAGCCAAGAATCGGTGACATCACCCCTCCACTTT.

CDR3 DNA sequence: TGTGCCAGCAGCCGCGATGGACTAGCGGGAGGAGAGACCCAGTACTTC. Amino acid sequence: CASSRDGLAGGETQYF. The V gene is TRBV4-2, the J gene TRBJ2-5; 14 bases map to TRBD2. The V gene's germline CDR1 is LGHNA and CDR2 YNFKEQ. The CDR3 is 16 residues long. Germline trimming cut 4 bases from V and 4 bases from J; bases unmatched to any gene: 5.

The V call is TRBV30, the J call TRBJ2-1; D gene unclear. Between the trimmed V and J ends, which lost 2 bases and 4 bases, there was a span of 6 bases. This CDR3 region has 12 residues. Germline assignment: CDR1 GTSNPN and CDR2 SVGIG (reference sequence). The CDR3 coding sequence is TGTGCCTGGAGTCGCGATTACAATGAGCAGTTCTTC. Its protein is CAWSRDYNEQFF.

The gene calls are TRBV19 and TRBJ2-3, with 10 bases matching TRBD2. Trimming cost V 3 bases and J 3 bases; bases outside gene matches: 9. The CDR3 has 17 amino acids. Germline CDR1 and CDR2: LNHDA and SQIVND (reference sequence). DNA of the CDR3: TGTGCCAGTAGTATCCTATCTAGCGGGGGTCCGACAGATACGCAGTATTTT. Translation: CASSILSSGGPTDTQYF.

The chain recombines TRBV2 with TRBJ1-5; 7 bases are shared with TRBD1. In germline, CDR1 is SNHLY, CDR2 FYNNEI. V was clipped by 10 bases and J by 0 bases; unmatched bases: 6. The length of the CDR3 is 14 residues. The CDR3 protein is CATGTDYSNQPQHF. In DNA, the CDR3 is TGTGCCACCGGGACAGATTATAGCAATCAGCCCCAGCATTTT.

This chain uses TRBV28 with TRBJ2-7; D possibly corresponds to TRBD2 (6 bases). The CDR3 covers 13 residues. Looked up from germline, CDR1 is MDHEN and CDR2 is SYDVKM. V lost 8 bases, J lost 2 bases, and 13 bases lay in between. The CDR3 region is CASGSAGTYEQYF. The CDR3 DNA is TGTGCCAGCGGCTCGGCGGGAACCTACGAGCAGTACTTC.

This sequence joins TRBV30 and TRBJ2-7; 7 bases align to TRBD1. This CDR3 comprises 14 residues. In germline, CDR1 is GTSNPN, CDR2 SVGIG (reference sequence). The ends lost 4 bases at V and 0 bases at J; junction bases unmatched: 6. The CDR3 DNA is TGTGCCTGGATCTCCCCAGGGGGCTCCTACGAGCAGTACTTC. This codes for CAWISPGGSYEQYF.

The genes are TRBV29-1 and TRBJ2-7; D is undetermined. V was shortened by 4 bases and J by 6 bases, with 10 bases between the two germline ends. The CDR3 loop spans 11 amino acids. Germline V gives CDR1 SQVTM, CDR2 ANQGSEA. For the CDR3, the DNA is TGCAGCGTTGGAGGTCCCAGCGAGCAGTACTTC. It translates to CSVGGPSEQYF.

J is TRBJ1-2 and V is TRBV15; D is undetermined. Germline-derived CDR1 and CDR2 are LNHNV and YYDKDF (reference sequence). V was clipped by 5 bases and J by 6 bases, with 25 bases between them. The CDR3 totals 17 residues. CDR3 DNA: TGTGCCACCAGCCCCGGCATCAACCCCCTCCGGGTCGATGGCTACACCTTC. Translated: CATSPGINPLRVDGYTF.

The CDR3 spells CASRRPGQPNTGELFF. The CDR3 DNA reads TGTGCCAGCAGGCGTCCTGGACAGCCCAACACCGGGGAGCTGTTTTTT. V usage is TRBV2 and J usage is TRBJ2-2; D is perhaps TRBD1 (6 bases). This CDR3 spans 16 amino acids. CDR1 and CDR2 (germline): SNHLY, FYNNEI. The germline V and J ends were trimmed by 6 bases and 2 bases, with 16 bases remaining between them.

The chain employs TRBV5-1 and TRBJ1-2; the match to TRBD1 covers 8 bases. Germline CDR1 is SGHRS and CDR2 is YFSETQ. The junction had 3 bases not matched to a gene; V was cut back by 2 bases and J by 6 bases. CDR3 length: 13 residues. The CDR3 sequence: CASSFIQGDGYTF. CDR3 nucleotides: TGCGCCAGCAGCTTTATACAGGGGGATGGCTACACCTTC. The whole variable domain, remainder taken from reference TRBV5-1 and TRBJ1-2, is KAGVTQTPRYLIKTRGQQVTLSCSPISGHRSVSWYQQTPGQGLQFLFEYFSETQRNKGNFPGRFSGRQFSNSRSEMNVSTLELGDSALYLCASSFIQGDGYTFGSGTRLTVV.

The V call is TRBV5-1, the J call TRBJ2-7; 8 bases are a match to TRBD1. This CDR3 spans 15 amino acids. With 2 bases clipped from V and 7 bases from J, the junction kept 11 bases outside the gene matches. The germline V gene encodes CDR1 SGHRS and CDR2 YFSETQ. The DNA for the CDR3 is TGCGCCAGCAGCTTAAATTACGTACAGGGGGGTGAGCAGTACTTC. The encoded protein is CASSLNYVQGGEQYF.

The genes are TRBV9 and TRBJ2-3; 9 positions match TRBD1. V lost 0 bases and J lost 6; bases outside the gene matches: 8. The germline CDR1 and CDR2 sequences are SGDLS and YYNGEE. The CDR3 is 16 amino acids. The chain's CDR3 is CASSVVDRGASDTQYF. As DNA, the CDR3 is TGTGCCAGCAGCGTAGTGGACAGGGGAGCAAGTGATACGCAGTATTTT. The full variable domain, with the rest looked up from reference TRBV9 and TRBJ2-3, is DSGVTQTPKHLITATGQRVTLRCSPRSGDLSVYWYQQSLDQGLQFLIQYYNGEERAKGNILERFSAQQFPDLHSELNLSSLELGDSALYFCASSVVDRGASDTQYFGPGTRLTVL.

This chain links TRBV10-1 with TRBJ1-6; unclear D gene. CDR1 WNHNN and CDR2 SYGVQD come from the germline V gene (reference sequence). The CDR3 length is 14 residues. Trimming stripped 5 bases from V and 8 bases from J, with 13 bases between. CDR3 protein: CASSSTRTDSPLHF. The CDR3 DNA follows: TGCGCCAGCAGTTCGACACGAACGGATTCACCCCTCCACTTT.

V usage is TRBV10-2 and J usage is TRBJ2-5, with 7 bases that match TRBD2. The CDR3 extends over 12 amino acids. The trim removed 8 bases at V and 11 bases at J, leaving 11 bases unmatched. Germline V gene sequence: CDR1 WSHSY, CDR2 SAAADI. The CDR3 loop is CASGGRGEHQYF. The CDR3 nucleotides are TGCGCCAGCGGCGGGAGAGGGGAACATCAGTACTTC.

The chain is built from TRBV28 and TRBJ1-5, with a tentative D call TRBD1 (6 bases). V gave up 6 bases and J gave up 3 bases, with 15 bases separating them. Per the germline V gene, CDR1 is MDHEN and CDR2 is SYDVKM. The CDR3 extends over 15 amino acids. CDR3 residues: CASSHLYRDNQPQHF. The CDR3 region has the DNA TGTGCCAGCAGCCACCTATACAGGGACAATCAGCCCCAGCATTTT.

In DNA form, the CDR3 reads TGCGCCAGCGGATCGGGACAGGGAGGTGGAAACTATGGCTACACCTTC. Amino acid sequence: CASGSGQGGGNYGYTF. The chain employs TRBV5-1 and TRBJ1-2; 9 positions agree with TRBD1. Germline CDR1 reads SGHRS; CDR2 reads YFSETQ. This CDR3 region has 16 residues. Trimming took 7 bases from V and 2 from J; bases not matched to a gene: 12.

The CDR3 here is CASSYTTGFPSNQPQHF. CDR3 bases: TGTGCCAGCAGCTATACTACAGGGTTTCCAAGCAATCAGCCCCAGCATTTT. V and J are TRBV7-2 and TRBJ1-5, with a weak D call TRBD1 (6 bases). Germline loops: CDR1 SGHTA, CDR2 FQGNSA. The CDR3 is made up of 17 amino acids. V lost 4 bases and J lost 1, with 17 bases in between.

This clone appeared a few times. The genes are TRBV25-1 and TRBJ1-1, with no clear D. V was shortened by 9 bases and J by 5 bases, with 19 bases between the two germline ends. This CDR3 is 14 amino acids long. The germline gives CDR1 MGHDK, CDR2 SYGVNS. CDR3 in DNA: TGTGCCAGTTCAGTAGGGTCCGCGGGGACTGAAGCTTTCTTT. Translation: CASSVGSAGTEAFF.

The rearrangement joins TRBV28 to TRBJ2-7, with a possible D match to TRBD1 (5 bases). Germline loops: CDR1 MDHEN, CDR2 SYDVKM. The CDR3 runs 14 residues. The V and J ends lost 5 bases and 0 bases respectively, with 11 bases between them. CDR3: CASSPPGFSYEQYF. The CDR3 nucleotides read TGTGCCAGCAGTCCCCCAGGGTTCTCCTACGAGCAGTACTTC.

This chain links TRBV7-8 with TRBJ2-3; 7 positions agree with TRBD1. Germline CDR1 reads SGHVS; CDR2 reads FQNEAQ. The CDR3 extends over 16 amino acids. The ends lost 5 bases at V and 0 bases at J; junction bases unmatched: 8. The CDR3, as DNA: TGTGCCAGCAGCGGAGACAGGGTGCTCAGCACAGATACGCAGTATTTT. Translation: CASSGDRVLSTDTQYF.

The chain links TRBV30 to TRBJ1-2; D ambiguous. Trimming left V 8 bases short and J 3 bases short, with 10 bases between. Germline values: CDR1 GTSNPN, CDR2 SVGIG (reference sequence). The CDR3 has 11 residues. The CDR3 bases are TGTGCCGGGGAGCAGGACTATGGCTACACCTTC. This codes for CAGEQDYGYTF. Full variable domain (missing parts from reference TRBV30 and TRBJ1-2): SQTIHQWPATLVQPVGSPLSLECTVEGTSNPNLYWYRQAAGRGLQLLFYSVGIGQISSEVPQNLSASRPQDRQFILSSKKLLLSDSGFYLCAGEQDYGYTFGSGTRLTVV.

The CDR3 spells CASSQDPGESPLHF. The CDR3 region has the DNA TGCGCCAGCAGCCAAGATCCGGGGGAATCACCCCTCCACTTT. This chain connects TRBV4-1 to TRBJ1-6; tentatively, D is TRBD1 (5 bases). The ends were cut back, 0 bases at V and 10 bases at J, with 10 bases in the middle. Looked up from germline, CDR1 is MGHRA and CDR2 is YSYEKL. This CDR3 contains 14 residues.

The genes are TRBV6-4 and TRBJ2-1; 7 nucleotides match TRBD1. Germline lookup yields CDR1 MRHNA and CDR2 SNTAGT. The CDR3 is made up of 15 amino acids. Trimming removed 3 bases from V and 0 bases from J; junction bases left unmatched: 2. CDR3 DNA: TGTGCCAGCAGTGAAGCAGGGGGCTCCTACAATGAGCAGTTCTTC. This sequence encodes CASSEAGGSYNEQFF.

This sequence joins TRBV7-3 and TRBJ1-1, with a possible D match to TRBD1 (6 bases). The V gene's germline CDR1 is SGHTA and CDR2 FQGTGA. V was clipped by 2 bases and J by 1 base, with 8 bases between them. The CDR3 length is 14 residues. CDR3 loop: CASSLYRENTEAFF. The DNA for the CDR3 is TGTGCCAGCAGCTTATACAGGGAGAACACTGAAGCTTTCTTT.

This rearrangement joins TRBV6-1 to TRBJ1-5; D is possibly TRBD1 (6 bases). CDR3 length equals 16 residues. V was pared by 2 bases and J by 7 bases, with 18 bases between. Germline V CDR1 and CDR2: MNHNS, SASEGT. The CDR3 here is CASSEFSPRGSQPQHF. The CDR3 coding sequence is TGTGCCAGCAGTGAATTTTCTCCCAGGGGATCCCAGCCCCAGCATTTT.

The V gene is TRBV29-1, the J gene TRBJ2-7, with 11 nucleotides matching TRBD2. The CDR3 has 14 residues. Per the germline V gene, CDR1 is SQVTM and CDR2 is ANQGSEA. V trimming: 5 bases; J trimming: 0 bases; junction bases outside the gene matches: 3. The CDR3 loop is CSVTTSGVSYEQYF. In DNA form, the CDR3 reads TGCAGCGTTACGACTAGCGGGGTCTCCTACGAGCAGTACTTC.